The 31 T cell receptor beta chains below were found in one sample sequenced in a study of response to subunit inactivated influenza vaccine. MiXCR, applied by TCRdb to the RT-PCR reads, yields one record per CDR3 protein. The sample shows 650,000 to 800,000 distinct CDR3 sequences, about 18% of them seen only once. This specimen consisted of PBMCs from blood, obtained 5 days after vaccination. These receptors all come from a man aged 50 to 60 who received an inactivated influenza vaccine.

The CDR3: CASKLAISSTDTQYF. CDR3 DNA sequence: TGTGCCAGCAAGCTAGCGATTTCTAGCACAGATACGCAGTATTTT. The rearrangement links TRBV6-2 or TRBV6-3 to TRBJ2-3, with a tentative D call TRBD2 (6 bases). The ends were cut back, 7 bases at V and 0 bases at J, with 14 bases in the middle. There are 15 residues in the CDR3. The germline CDR1 and CDR2 sequences are MNHEY and SVGEGT.

This clonotype was detected a few times. The chain uses TRBV24-1 and TRBJ2-3; D remains unclear. V shed 4 bases and J shed 5 bases, with 6 bases lying between them. Germline CDR1 reads KGHDR; CDR2 reads SFDVKD. This CDR3 has 12 residues. The CDR3 loop is CATSDVRDTQYF. For the CDR3, the DNA is TGTGCCACCAGTGACGTTAGAGATACGCAGTATTTT.

The chain recombines TRBV21-1 with TRBJ2-1; the D call of TRBD1 is as the table states it, not checked on the DNA. TRBV21-1 is classified as a pseudogene. The CDR3 is made up of 16 amino acids. CDR3 sequence reads: CASSKSTGKMNCEQFF. CDR3 nucleotide sequence: TGTGCCAGCAGCAAATCGACAGGGAAGATGAATTGTGAGCAGTTCTTC.

This clonotype has a single count. This chain connects TRBV27 to TRBJ2-2, with 7 bases lining up with TRBD1. J gave up 1 base and V 9 bases, and 8 bases lay outside the gene matches. The CDR3 covers 15 residues. CDR1 is MNHEY, CDR2 SMNVEV, per germline (reference sequence). In DNA form, the CDR3 reads TGTGCCAGTAAGGGACAGATGAAGAACACCGGGGAGCTGTTTTTT. Amino acids: CASKGQMKNTGELFF.

The gene calls are TRBV28 and TRBJ1-5, with D unclear. Trimming pared 1 base from V and 4 bases from J, leaving 11 bases between. This CDR3 comprises 15 residues. Germline V lookup: CDR1 MDHEN, CDR2 SYDVKM. CDR3 coding DNA: TGTGCCAGCAGTTTATTAACGGGGAGGAATCAGCCCCAGCATTTT. Translating gives CASSLLTGRNQPQHF.

This clonotype was found a few times. The chain recombines TRBV4-3 with TRBJ2-7; possibly TRBD2 for D (6 bases). The ends were cut back, 1 base at V and 6 bases at J, with 13 bases in the middle. The CDR3 is 14 residues long. CDR1 and CDR2 from the germline V gene are LGHNA and YSLEER. CDR3 loop: CASSQGGASAEQYF. The CDR3 DNA reads as TGCGCCAGCAGCCAAGGCGGAGCTAGCGCCGAGCAGTACTTC.

This clonotype was seen a handful of times. V and J are TRBV5-1 and TRBJ2-7; TRBD1 is a possible D gene (6 bases). The V gene lost 4 bases and the J gene lost 3 bases, with 17 bases spanning the gap. The CDR3 is 15 residues long. Germline values: CDR1 SGHRS, CDR2 YFSETQ. CDR3 nucleotide sequence: TGCGCCAGCAGCCCCCTAGGAAACAGGGACTACGAGCAGTACTTC. It specifies CASSPLGNRDYEQYF.

This clonotype has only a few counts. V usage is TRBV7-2 and J usage is TRBJ1-3; D ambiguous. The germline V and J ends were trimmed by 0 bases and 0 bases, with 9 bases remaining between them. The germline V gene has CDR1 SGHTA and CDR2 FQGNSA. This CDR3 region has 16 residues. This CDR3 reads CASSLAGHHSGNTIYF. The CDR3 DNA reads TGTGCCAGCAGCTTAGCAGGGCACCACTCTGGAAACACCATATATTTT.

This clonotype appeared many times. This chain connects TRBV5-1 to TRBJ2-7, with 14 nucleotides matching TRBD2. The junction had 11 bases not matched to a gene; V was cut back by 3 bases and J by 3 bases. The CDR3 loop spans 18 amino acids. Germline V gene data show CDR1 as SGHRS and CDR2 as YFSETQ. The CDR3 DNA reads TGCGCCAGCAGCTCAACACCGGGACTAGCGGGGGCAAGCTACGAGCAGTACTTC. Amino acids: CASSSTPGLAGASYEQYF.

This clonotype came up many times. The V call is TRBV12-3 or TRBV12-4, the J call TRBJ1-5; no clear D gene. V lost 6 bases and J lost 2, with 8 bases in between. The CDR3 consists of 13 residues. The CDR3 sequence is CASSPGGNQPQHF. Written as DNA, the CDR3 is TGTGCCAGCAGCCCCGGCGGCAATCAGCCCCAGCATTTT.

The chain is built from TRBV12-3 or TRBV12-4 and TRBJ1-6; 9 bases fit TRBD1. The ends lost 8 bases at V and 9 bases at J; junction bases unmatched: 8. The CDR3 sequence is 14 residues long. CDR3 DNA sequence: TGTGCCAGCTCCCGGGGGGACAGGGCTTCACCCCTCCACTTT. It is translated as CASSRGDRASPLHF.

The genes are TRBV10-3 and TRBJ2-1; 7 bases match TRBD2. The CDR3 spans 17 residues. Losses at the gene ends were 0 bases for V and 2 bases for J; bases not matched to a gene: 7. Germline values: CDR1 ENHRY, CDR2 SYGVKD. The CDR3 region has the DNA TGTGCCATCAGTGAGTCGAATCCTAGCGGACCCTACAATGAGCAGTTCTTC. Amino acids: CAISESNPSGPYNEQFF.

This clonotype was seen a handful of times. The V gene is TRBV12-3 or TRBV12-4, the J gene TRBJ2-7; the D is unclear. Trimming removed 3 bases at V and 0 bases at J, with 12 bases between. This CDR3 is built from 15 residues. The CDR3 reads CASSLEGLLSYEQYF. Written as DNA, the CDR3 is TGTGCCAGCAGTTTGGAAGGCCTACTCTCCTACGAGCAGTACTTC.

The chain combines TRBV29-1 with TRBJ1-1, with D possibly TRBD1 on 6 matching bases. This CDR3 has 15 residues. V lost 3 bases and J 1 base, leaving 15 bases between the germline ends. The germline gives CDR1 SQVTM, CDR2 ANQGSEA. The CDR3 DNA reads TGCAGCGTTGACAAAGGGGGGAAGGGGAACACTGAAGCTTTCTTT. Amino acid sequence: CSVDKGGKGNTEAFF. The full variable domain, rest sourced from reference TRBV29-1 and TRBJ1-1, is SAVISQKPSRDICQRGTSLTIQCQVDSQVTMMFWYRQQPGQSLTLIATANQGSEATYESGFVIDKFPISRPNLTFSTLTVSNMSPEDSSIYLCSVDKGGKGNTEAFFGQGTRLTVV.

The sample holds a few counts of this clonotype. The J gene is TRBJ2-2, the V gene TRBV3-1, with D uncertain. This CDR3 is built from 16 residues. V was cut by 1 base and J by 1 base, with 10 bases left in between. CDR1 and CDR2 (germline): LGHDT, YNNKEL (reference sequence). The CDR3 protein is CASSQVLGRNTGELFF. The CDR3 DNA is TGTGCCAGCAGCCAAGTTTTAGGACGGAACACCGGGGAGCTGTTTTTT.

Ten or more counts support this clonotype. The chain links TRBV5-1 to TRBJ2-2; D unclear. The CDR3 spans 14 residues. Deletions cut 5 bases from V and 6 bases from J, with 14 bases between. Germline CDR1 and CDR2: SGHRS and YFSETQ. The CDR3 DNA reads as TGCGCCAGCAGGGTCATAACCGGCTCCGGGGAGCTGTTTTTT. Protein sequence: CASRVITGSGELFF.

This clonotype was counted between two and nine times. CDR3 protein: CASSSVGGNTQYF. CDR3 sequence (DNA): TGTGCCAGCAGTTCCGTTGGTGGGAATACGCAGTATTTT. The chain joins TRBV7-2 to TRBJ2-3; D gene unclear. The CDR3 contains 13 residues. The germline V and J ends were trimmed by 6 bases and 7 bases, with 14 bases remaining between them. Germline lookup yields CDR1 SGHTA and CDR2 FQGNSA. The variable domain in full, completed from reference TRBV7-2 and TRBJ2-3, reads GAGVSQSPSNKVTEKGKDVELRCDPISGHTALYWYRQSLGQGLEFLIYFQGNSAPDKSGLPSDRFSAERTGGSVSTLTIQRTQQEDSAVYLCASSSVGGNTQYFGPGTRLTVL.

This clonotype was detected a few times. This chain connects TRBV21-1 to TRBJ1-2; TRBD1, the D gene given by the table, was not confirmed from the DNA. TRBV21-1 represents a pseudogene. The CDR3 has 14 residues. CDR3 sequence (DNA): TGTGCCAGCAGCAGAGACAGGGAAGACTATGGCTACACCTTC. The encoded protein is CASSRDREDYGYTF.

This clonotype was picked up a small number of times. The gene calls are TRBV5-1 and TRBJ2-7; TRBD2 matches at 8 bases. Per germline, CDR1 SGHRS and CDR2 YFSETQ. This CDR3 is built from 17 residues. V lost 2 bases and J lost 1; bases outside the gene matches: 11. The DNA of the CDR3 is TGCGCCAGCAGCTTCAACAGGCGTAGCGGGGCTTCCTACGAGCAGTACTTC. Encoded protein: CASSFNRRSGASYEQYF. The full variable domain, completed using reference TRBV5-1 and TRBJ2-7, is KAGVTQTPRYLIKTRGQQVTLSCSPISGHRSVSWYQQTPGQGLQFLFEYFSETQRNKGNFPGRFSGRQFSNSRSEMNVSTLELGDSALYLCASSFNRRSGASYEQYFGPGTRLTVT.

V gene TRBV20-1 combines with J gene TRBJ2-1; 9 bases line up with TRBD2. This CDR3 is 14 amino acids long. The V and J ends lost 7 bases and 8 bases, in that order; junction bases with no gene match: 12. Looked up from germline, CDR1 is DFQATT and CDR2 is SNEGSKA (reference sequence). Written as DNA, the CDR3 is TGCAGTGACAGAGCTGGCGGGGGGGCACATGAGCAGTTCTTC. It specifies CSDRAGGGAHEQFF.

CDR3 residues: CSARAGDRVTEAFF. Here the CDR3 DNA reads TGCAGTGCTAGAGCGGGGGACAGGGTCACTGAAGCTTTCTTT. This chain connects TRBV20-1 to TRBJ1-1; TRBD1 matches at 9 bases. Trimming cost V 1 base and J 4 bases; bases outside gene matches: 4. This CDR3 is 14 amino acids long. Germline V gives CDR1 DFQATT, CDR2 SNEGSKA (reference sequence).

This clonotype was detected only a few times. The chain couples TRBV20-1 to TRBJ2-2, with 7 bases that match TRBD2. With 6 bases clipped from V and 3 bases from J, the junction kept 10 bases outside the gene matches. In germline, CDR1 is DFQATT, CDR2 SNEGSKA (reference sequence). This CDR3 contains 15 residues. CDR3 nucleotides: TGCAGTGCCCAAACGCTGGGGGGGGACACCGGGGAGCTGTTTTTT. The encoded protein is CSAQTLGGDTGELFF.

V usage is TRBV7-2 and J usage is TRBJ2-1, with 8 positions matching TRBD2. This CDR3 contains 16 residues. V lost 5 bases and J lost 4; bases outside the gene matches: 10. Germline CDR1 is SGHTA and CDR2 is FQGNSA. CDR3 in DNA: TGTGCCAGCAGCCCCAGACACGCGGGGGGATACAATGAGCAGTTCTTC. Encoded protein: CASSPRHAGGYNEQFF.

The V gene is TRBV6-1, the J gene TRBJ1-1; 7 positions match TRBD1. V trimming: 6 bases; J trimming: 4 bases; junction bases outside the gene matches: 8. The CDR3 totals 14 residues. Germline V gives CDR1 MNHNS, CDR2 SASEGT. The CDR3 coding sequence is TGTGCCAGCAGGACGGACAGGATCGGCACTGAAGCTTTCTTT. Protein product: CASRTDRIGTEAFF.

This clonotype turned up a few times. The chain couples TRBV12-3 or TRBV12-4 to TRBJ2-7; TRBD1 aligns across 7 bases. V dropped 6 bases and J dropped 2; count of bases not matched to a gene: 1. The length of the CDR3 is 12 residues. In nucleotides, the CDR3 is TGTGCCAGCAGAGGACAGGCCTACGAGCAGTACTTC. Its translation is CASRGQAYEQYF.

For the CDR3, the DNA is TGTGCCAGCAGCTTACTAGCGGGAACGTTAATAACCTACGAGCAGTACTTC. It specifies CASSLLAGTLITYEQYF. J is TRBJ2-7 and V is TRBV5-6; 10 bases match TRBD2. The CDR3 spans 17 residues. Germline CDR1 reads SGHDT; CDR2 reads YYEEEE. V was clipped by 2 bases and J by 2 bases; unmatched bases: 10.

The chain has TRBV4-2 and TRBJ2-2; D tentatively reads TRBD1 or TRBD2 (5 bases each). The CDR3 sequence is 17 residues long. Trimming shortened V by 1 base and J by 3 bases, and 15 bases separated the two germline ends. Germline CDR1 reads LGHNA; CDR2 reads YNFKEQ. CDR3 amino acids: CASSQVFGDEYTGELFF. For the CDR3, the DNA is TGTGCCAGCAGCCAAGTATTTGGGGACGAATACACCGGGGAGCTGTTTTTT.

This chain uses TRBV5-6 with TRBJ2-1; D is perhaps TRBD1 or TRBD2 (6 bases each). Germline CDR1 is SGHDT and CDR2 is YYEEEE. The CDR3 consists of 15 residues. With 1 base removed from V and 6 bases from J, the gap between germline ends came to 14 bases. The CDR3 region has the DNA TGTGCCAGCAGCTTGACGGGGGCGCGATCCAATGAGCAGTTCTTC. Translating it yields CASSLTGARSNEQFF.

The rearrangement joins TRBV24-1 to TRBJ2-1; the D gene is possibly TRBD2 (6 bases). CDR3 length: 13 residues. Germline lookup yields CDR1 KGHDR and CDR2 SFDVKD. Trimming cost V 0 bases and J 9 bases, with 8 bases left between them. The CDR3, as DNA: TGTGCCACCAGTGATTTGAAGGAGGGTGAGCAGTTCTTC. This translates into CATSDLKEGEQFF.

This clonotype was detected a few times. The chain joins TRBV6-1 to TRBJ2-7; weak D call: TRBD2 (6 bases). Germline V gene sequence: CDR1 MNHNS, CDR2 SASEGT. The CDR3 runs 13 residues. Trimming took off 1 base at V and 6 bases at J, with 10 bases between the two ends. CDR3 sequence: CASSEELASEQYF. CDR3 DNA sequence: TGTGCCAGCAGTGAAGAACTAGCCAGCGAGCAGTACTTC.

This chain's CDR3 is CASRRKGTQYF. Here the CDR3 DNA reads TGTGCCAGCAGACGTAAGGGTACGCAGTATTTT. This chain connects TRBV11-2 to TRBJ2-3; D call uncertain. CDR3 length equals 11 residues. V lost 6 bases to trimming and J lost 8 bases, with 9 bases between them. The V gene's germline CDR1 is SGHAT and CDR2 FQNNGV.